These T cell receptor beta chains were read from a single sample in a study of blood T cell repertoires in COVID-19. Profiling relied on immunoSEQ multiplex PCR, and the TCRdb table lists in-frame clones only, not all of them. The sample lists over 200,000 clones, 65% to 90% occurring once. Sequenced material: PBMCs or T cells enriched from blood (not recorded which). The receptors were sampled from a woman aged 50 to 65 with acute COVID-19. Each CDR3 is given with its conserved first and last residue. D genes are given only for firm matches. Where a row states a size, it is once, few, many or the class of an expanded clone; other rows omit it.

j_call | d_call | clone_size | v_call | cdr3_nt | cdr3_aa
TRBJ2-1 | - | once | TRBV4-2 | TGTGCCAGCAGCCAAGAAGGGGCAGGCCACAATGAGCAGTTCTTC | CASSQEGAGHNEQFF
TRBJ2-7 | TRBD2 | - | TRBV27 | TGTGCCAGCCGAGCAAGGACTAGCGGCTCCTACGAGCAGTACTTC | CASRARTSGSYEQYF
TRBJ2-1 | - | - | TRBV18 | TGTGCCAGCTCACCAAACCAGCGCGACAATGAGCAGTTCTTC | CASSPNQRDNEQFF
TRBJ2-3 | - | - | TRBV9 | TGTGCCAGCAGCGTGAACGCGGGGTCTAGCACAGATACGCAGTATTTT | CASSVNAGSSTDTQYF
TRBJ2-7 | - | - | TRBV6-2/TRBV6-3 | TGTGCCAGCAGCTCCAATTACGAGCAGTACTTC | CASSSNYEQYF
TRBJ2-1 | TRBD2 | - | TRBV5-1 | TGCGCCAGCAGCTTGGGACTAGCGGGAATAACGAATGAGCAGTTCTTC | CASSLGLAGITNEQFF
TRBJ2-1 | - | - | TRBV21-1 | TGTGCCAGCAGCAATATCCTCAGGGCGGATGAGCAGTTCTTC | CASSNILRADEQFF
TRBJ2-7 | TRBD1 | - | TRBV10-3 | TGTGCCATCAGTGCAGGGGGCGAGCAGTACTTC | CAISAGGEQYF
TRBJ2-7 | - | - | TRBV4-1 | TGCGCCAGCAGCCCAAGAGTTACAGGGTCTTACGAGCAGTACTTC | CASSPRVTGSYEQYF
TRBJ1-1 | - | - | TRBV7-3 | TGTGCCAGCAGATCACAGGGTAACACTGAAGCTTTCTTT | CASRSQGNTEAFF
TRBJ2-1 | - | - | TRBV9 | TGTGCCAGCAGCGTATTAGAGGCCATCACCAATGAGCAGTTCTTC | CASSVLEAITNEQFF
TRBJ1-6 | - | - | TRBV3-1/TRBV3-2 | TGTGCCAGCAGCCAAGGGAGGACGTTAGGATCACCCCTCCACTTT | CASSQGRTLGSPLHF
TRBJ1-2 | TRBD1 | once | TRBV7-9 | TGTGCCAGCAGCCAAGATGGGACAGGGCGTAACTATGGCTACACCTTC | CASSQDGTGRNYGYTF
TRBJ2-5 | - | - | TRBV2 | TGTGCCAGCGCGGCAGGGTTAGGAGAGACCCAGTACTTC | CASAAGLGETQYF
TRBJ1-3 | - | - | TRBV10-2 | TGCGCCAGCAGTGACCGGGGGTCTGGAAACACCATATATTTT | CASSDRGSGNTIYF
TRBJ2-1 | - | - | TRBV19 | TGTGCCACACACAGGGGAGGCTACAATGAGCAGTTCTTC | CATHRGGYNEQFF
TRBJ2-7 | - | - | TRBV19 | TGTGCCAGTAGTATACCCGGAGGAGCCTACGAGCAGTACTTC | CASSIPGGAYEQYF
TRBJ1-6 | - | - | TRBV6-2/TRBV6-3 | TGTGCCAGCAGTTACCCCGGGCAGGGGAAGAATTCACCCCTCCACTTT | CASSYPGQGKNSPLHF
TRBJ2-3 | TRBD2 | - | TRBV19 | TGTGCCAGTAGTACCCTAGCGGGGGCCCCAGATACGCAGTATTTT | CASSTLAGAPDTQYF
TRBJ1-1 | - | few | TRBV7-9 | TGTGCCAGCAGCCTAGCCCTTAATACTGAAGCTTTCTTT | CASSLALNTEAFF
TRBJ2-1 | - | - | TRBV5-1 | TGCGCCAGCACTGGGAGGGGGAGCTCCTACAATGAGCAGTTCTTC | CASTGRGSSYNEQFF
TRBJ2-7 | - | once | TRBV7-2 | TGTGCCAGCAGCTCCGGGGAGTACTACGAGCAGTACTTC | CASSSGEYYEQYF
TRBJ1-1 | TRBD1 | once | TRBV3-1/TRBV3-2 | TGTGCCAGCAGCCATCGGGCTAACAGGGGATCGAACACTGAAGCTTTCTTT | CASSHRANRGSNTEAFF
TRBJ2-3 | TRBD2 | - | TRBV3-1/TRBV3-2 | TGTGCCAGCAGCCAAGCGGCGGCGGGAGCGGGTGGGGGGCAGTATTTT | CASSQAAAGAGGGQYF
TRBJ1-1 | TRBD1 | once | TRBV18 | TGTGCCAGCTCACCTCCTCAGCAACAGGGGCGGGCTTTCTTT | CASSPPQQQGRAFF
TRBJ2-1 | TRBD2 | - | TRBV11-2 | TGTGCCAGCAGCTTAGATGGGCTAATCGGGGCTAGCGGGAAACATGAGCAGTTCTTC | CASSLDGLIGASGKHEQFF
TRBJ2-1 | TRBD2 | once | TRBV6-2/TRBV6-3 | TGTGCCAGCAGTTCCGGGAAACTAGCGGGGGCCCTCAATGAGCAGTTCTTC | CASSSGKLAGALNEQFF
TRBJ1-6 | - | once | TRBV12-3/TRBV12-4 | TGTGCCAGCAGTCGGACAGATAATTCACCCCTCCACTTT | CASSRTDNSPLHF
TRBJ1-2 | - | few | TRBV27 | TGTGCCAGCAGTTTATCAGCAGGGTATGGCTACACCTTC | CASSLSAGYGYTF
TRBJ1-1 | TRBD1 | once | TRBV7-2 | TGTGCCAGCAGCCCGGGACAGGGGTCTGAAGCTTTCTTT | CASSPGQGSEAFF
TRBJ1-1 | - | - | TRBV19 | TGTGCCAGTAGTGTGGGCCTGCTGAACACTGAAGCTTTCTTT | CASSVGLLNTEAFF
TRBJ2-7 | - | - | TRBV10-3 | TGTGCCATCAGTGTTGTTAGCCAGCCGACCTACGAGCAGTACTTC | CAISVVSQPTYEQYF
TRBJ2-1 | - | - | TRBV7-8 | TGTGCCAGCAGCTTAGCGCCGGGTACAAATGAGCAGTTCTTC | CASSLAPGTNEQFF
TRBJ2-1 | TRBD2 | - | TRBV24-1 | TGTGCCACCAGTGATCCTCTGAGCGGGAGCCCGTTCTTC | CATSDPLSGSPFF
TRBJ2-4 | - | few | TRBV19 | TGTGCCAGTAGTATAGACAGAAAAAACATTCAGTACTTC | CASSIDRKNIQYF
TRBJ1-5 | - | - | TRBV19 | TGTGCCAGTATTGAGGCGACGGGCAATCAGCCCCAGCATTTT | CASIEATGNQPQHF
TRBJ1-1 | - | - | TRBV18 | TGTGCCAGCTCACCCGCGACAGGAGGCACTGAAGCTTTCTTT | CASSPATGGTEAFF
TRBJ2-3 | - | - | TRBV7-9 | TGTGCCAGCAGCTTAAGTGGGGGGGCGTCAGATACGCAGTATTTT | CASSLSGGASDTQYF
TRBJ2-1 | - | few | TRBV5-1 | TGCGCCAGCAGCTTAACGGGAGCCCACAATGAGCAGTTCTTC | CASSLTGAHNEQFF
TRBJ2-7 | - | - | TRBV5-1 | TGCGCCAGCAGACACACGGGGGTACCTACCTACGAGCAGTACTTC | CASRHTGVPTYEQYF
TRBJ2-5 | - | - | TRBV5-1 | TGCGCCAGCAGCTTAGGGGGAGGGCAAGAGACCCAGTACTTC | CASSLGGGQETQYF
TRBJ2-7 | TRBD2 | - | TRBV9 | TGTGCCAGCAGCCCTGGTAGCGGGAGAAGTGTGCAGTACTTC | CASSPGSGRSVQYF
TRBJ2-1 | - | - | TRBV28 | TGTGCCAGCCTAGGGGTGCTAGAATACAATGAGCAGTTCTTC | CASLGVLEYNEQFF
TRBJ2-1 | TRBD2 | - | TRBV5-4 | TGTGCCAGCAGCTTGGGGGGAAGCGGGGCCTACAATGAGCAGTTCTTC | CASSLGGSGAYNEQFF
TRBJ2-7 | - | - | TRBV28 | TGTGCCAGCAGGTCAACAGGAGCACAAGACTCCTACGAGCAGTACTTC | CASRSTGAQDSYEQYF
TRBJ1-6 | - | - | TRBV19 | TGTGCCAGTAGGGATGACAGGTTCAGTTCACCCCTCCACTTT | CASRDDRFSSPLHF
TRBJ2-7 | - | - | TRBV5-1 | TGCGCCAGCAGCTTGGGCGGCGGATTCTCCTACGAGCAGTACTTC | CASSLGGGFSYEQYF
TRBJ1-2 | - | few | TRBV28 | TGTGCCAGCAGGACGGGGACACGAGCTAACTATGGCTACACCTTC | CASRTGTRANYGYTF
TRBJ2-7 | TRBD1 | once | TRBV27 | TGTGCCAGCAGTCTGGGGACAGGGAGATACGAGCAGTACTTC | CASSLGTGRYEQYF
TRBJ2-2 | TRBD2 | - | TRBV3-1/TRBV3-2 | TGTGCCAGCAGCCAAGAACTAGCGATTAGGTCCGGGGAGCTGTTTTTT | CASSQELAIRSGELFF
TRBJ2-7 | TRBD2 | once | TRBV4-3 | TGCGCCAGCAGCCAAGTAAGGACTAGCCCTTCCTACGAGCAGTACTTC | CASSQVRTSPSYEQYF
TRBJ1-5 | TRBD1 | - | TRBV6-2/TRBV6-3 | TGTGCCAGCAGTAGTGGACAGGTCCTTGGGTATCAGCCCCAGCATTTT | CASSSGQVLGYQPQHF
TRBJ1-3 | TRBD1 | - | TRBV19 | TGTGCCAGTACCGAACCCCGGGACAGGGGGCGTTTTGGAAACACCATATATTTT | CASTEPRDRGRFGNTIYF
TRBJ2-1 | - | - | TRBV5-5 | TGTGCCAGCACCCCACCCCCCAGGGATTGGAATGAGCAGTTCTTC | CASTPPPRDWNEQFF
TRBJ2-1 | - | few | TRBV7-6 | TGTGCCAGCAGCTTAGGGGCGGGAACTACCTCCTACAATGAGCAGTTCTTC | CASSLGAGTTSYNEQFF
TRBJ2-7 | TRBD1 | - | TRBV6-2/TRBV6-3 | TGTGCCAGCAGCTCGAGACAGGGGGCGATCTACGAGCAGTACTTC | CASSSRQGAIYEQYF